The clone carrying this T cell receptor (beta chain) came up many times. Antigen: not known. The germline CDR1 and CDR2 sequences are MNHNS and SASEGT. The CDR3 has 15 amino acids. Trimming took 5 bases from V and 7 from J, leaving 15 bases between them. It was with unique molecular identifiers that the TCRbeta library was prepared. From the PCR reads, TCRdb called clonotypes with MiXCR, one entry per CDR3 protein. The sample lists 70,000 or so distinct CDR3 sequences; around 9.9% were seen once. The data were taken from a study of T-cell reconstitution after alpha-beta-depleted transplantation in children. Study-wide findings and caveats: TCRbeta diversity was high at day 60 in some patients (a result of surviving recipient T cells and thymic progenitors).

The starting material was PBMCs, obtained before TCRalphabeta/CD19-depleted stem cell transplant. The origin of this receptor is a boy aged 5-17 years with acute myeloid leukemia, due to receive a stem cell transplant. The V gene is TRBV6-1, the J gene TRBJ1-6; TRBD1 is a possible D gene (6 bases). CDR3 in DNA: TGTGCCAGCAGTACCGCTACAGGGAGAAATTCACCCCTCCACTTT. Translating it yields CASSTATGRNSPLHF.